This T cell receptor (beta chain) derives from a study of T cells in Graves' hyperthyroidism and ophthalmopathy. Study-wide findings and caveats: Among thyroid clonotypes expanded above 0.001, most also appeared in blood. Stable hyperthyroidism and ophthalmopathy were separated using 13 V-J signatures.

Losses at the gene ends were 2 bases for V and 5 bases for J; bases not matched to a gene: 10. Germline V gives CDR1 SNHLY, CDR2 FYNNEI. The CDR3 consists of 17 residues. This clonotype has only a few counts. What it binds is not known. Disease duration under 2 months; hyperthyroidism patients were aged 18 to 65. The investigators amplified TCR beta CDR3 regions from RNA transcripts. HTBI primers were used for first-round RT-PCR of the TCR CDR3. TCRdb used MiXCR to reprocess the multiplex PCR reads, holding one entry per CDR3 protein. The repertoire includes more than 550,000 distinct CDR3 sequences, around a sixth of them detected once, and 15% to 20% sits in the top ten.

The TCR was taken from a woman aged 50 to 60 with Graves' hyperthyroidism that later progressed to Graves' ophthalmopathy. Sequenced input: blood. V gene TRBV2 combines with J gene TRBJ2-5; 11 nucleotides line up with TRBD2. CDR3 residues: CASSEQRLAGGRETQYF. In DNA form, the CDR3 reads TGTGCCAGCAGTGAACAGAGGCTAGCGGGGGGACGGGAGACCCAGTACTTC.